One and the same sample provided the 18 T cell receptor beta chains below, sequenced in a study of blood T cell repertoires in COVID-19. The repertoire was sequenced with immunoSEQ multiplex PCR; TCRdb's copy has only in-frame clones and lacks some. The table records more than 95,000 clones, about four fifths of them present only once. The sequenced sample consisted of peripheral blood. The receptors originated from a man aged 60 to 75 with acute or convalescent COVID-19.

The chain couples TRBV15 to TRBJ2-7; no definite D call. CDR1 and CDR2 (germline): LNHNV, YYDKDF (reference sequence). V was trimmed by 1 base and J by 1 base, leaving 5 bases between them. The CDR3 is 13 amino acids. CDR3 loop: CATSRVQSYEQYF. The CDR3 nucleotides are TGTGCCACCAGCAGAGTACAGTCCTACGAGCAGTACTTC.

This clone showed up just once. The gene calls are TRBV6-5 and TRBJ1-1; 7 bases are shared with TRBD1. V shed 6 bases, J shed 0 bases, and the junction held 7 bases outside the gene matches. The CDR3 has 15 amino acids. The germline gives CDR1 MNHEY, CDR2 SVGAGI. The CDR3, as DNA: TGTGCCAGCAGGGGGTTGACAGGGATGAACACTGAAGCTTTCTTT. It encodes CASRGLTGMNTEAFF.

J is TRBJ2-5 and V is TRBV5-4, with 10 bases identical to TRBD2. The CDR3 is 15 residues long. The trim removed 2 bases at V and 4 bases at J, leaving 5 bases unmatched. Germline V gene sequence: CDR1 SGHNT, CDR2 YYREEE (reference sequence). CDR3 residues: CASSFSLAGAETQYF. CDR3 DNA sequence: TGTGCCAGCAGCTTCTCCCTAGCGGGAGCAGAGACCCAGTACTTC.

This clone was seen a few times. As DNA, the CDR3 is TGCGCCAGCAGCCCAGGGACTTATGGCTACACCTTC. Translating it yields CASSPGTYGYTF. This chain uses TRBV10-2 with TRBJ1-2; maybe TRBD1 (5 bases). This CDR3 comprises 12 residues. With 6 bases removed from V and 5 bases from J, the gap between germline ends came to 10 bases. CDR1 and CDR2 (germline): WSHSY, SAAADI.

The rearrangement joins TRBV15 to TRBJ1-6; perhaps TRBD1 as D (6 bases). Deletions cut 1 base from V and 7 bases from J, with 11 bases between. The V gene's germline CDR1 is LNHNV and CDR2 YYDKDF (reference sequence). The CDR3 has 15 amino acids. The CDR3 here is CATSRAQGRNSPLHF. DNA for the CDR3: TGTGCCACCAGCAGAGCACAGGGTCGGAATTCACCCCTCCACTTT.

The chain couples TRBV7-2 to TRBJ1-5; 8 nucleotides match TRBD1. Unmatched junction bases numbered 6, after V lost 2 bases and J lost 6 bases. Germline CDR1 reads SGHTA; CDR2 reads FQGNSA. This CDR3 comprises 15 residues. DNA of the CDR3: TGTGCCAGCAGCTTAAGGACAGGGACGGGTCAGCCCCAGCATTTT. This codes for CASSLRTGTGQPQHF.

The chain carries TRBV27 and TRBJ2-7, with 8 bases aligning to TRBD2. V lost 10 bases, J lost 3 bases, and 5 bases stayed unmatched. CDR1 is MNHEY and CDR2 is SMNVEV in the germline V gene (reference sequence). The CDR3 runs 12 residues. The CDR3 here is CATGGRDYEQYF. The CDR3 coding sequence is TGTGCCACGGGGGGGCGGGACTACGAGCAGTACTTC.

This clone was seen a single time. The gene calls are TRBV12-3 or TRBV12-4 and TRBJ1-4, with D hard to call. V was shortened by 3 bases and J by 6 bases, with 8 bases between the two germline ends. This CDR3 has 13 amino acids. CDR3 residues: CASSFHTDEKLFF. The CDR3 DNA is TGTGCCAGCAGTTTTCATACGGATGAAAAACTGTTTTTT.

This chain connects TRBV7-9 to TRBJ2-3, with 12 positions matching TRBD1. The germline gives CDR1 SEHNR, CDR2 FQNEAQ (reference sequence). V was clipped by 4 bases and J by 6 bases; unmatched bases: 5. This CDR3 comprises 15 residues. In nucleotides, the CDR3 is TGTGCCAGCAGCTCGGGACAGGGGGCTAGGGATACGCAGTATTTT. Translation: CASSSGQGARDTQYF.

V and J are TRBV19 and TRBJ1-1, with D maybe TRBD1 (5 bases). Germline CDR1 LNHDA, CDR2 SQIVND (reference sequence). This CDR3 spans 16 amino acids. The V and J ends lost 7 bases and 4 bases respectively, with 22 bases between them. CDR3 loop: CASKAVGRGGSTEAFF. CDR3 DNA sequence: TGTGCCAGTAAGGCGGTTGGGAGGGGAGGGAGCACTGAAGCTTTCTTT. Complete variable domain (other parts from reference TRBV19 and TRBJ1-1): DGGITQSPKYLFRKEGQNVTLSCEQNLNHDAMYWYRQDPGQGLRLIYYSQIVNDFQKGDIAEGYSVSREKKESFPLTVTSAQKNPTAFYLCASKAVGRGGSTEAFFGQGTRLTVV.

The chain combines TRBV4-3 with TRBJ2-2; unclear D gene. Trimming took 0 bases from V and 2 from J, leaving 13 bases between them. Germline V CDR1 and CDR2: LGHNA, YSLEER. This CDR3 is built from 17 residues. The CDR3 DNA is TGCGCCAGCAGCCAAGACCCCCACAGAGCTAACACCGGGGAGCTGTTTTTT. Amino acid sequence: CASSQDPHRANTGELFF.

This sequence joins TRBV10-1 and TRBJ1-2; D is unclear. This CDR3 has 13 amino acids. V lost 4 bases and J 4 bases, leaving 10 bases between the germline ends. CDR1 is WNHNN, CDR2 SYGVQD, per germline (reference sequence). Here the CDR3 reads CASSGGSAYGYTF. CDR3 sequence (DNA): TGCGCCAGCAGTGGAGGCTCTGCCTATGGCTACACCTTC.

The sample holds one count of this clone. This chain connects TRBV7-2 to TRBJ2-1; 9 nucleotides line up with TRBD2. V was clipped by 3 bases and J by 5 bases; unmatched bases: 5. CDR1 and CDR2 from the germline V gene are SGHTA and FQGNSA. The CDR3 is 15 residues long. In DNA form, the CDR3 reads TGTGCCAGCAGCTTGGGACTAGCAATTGACAATGAGCAGTTCTTC. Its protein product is CASSLGLAIDNEQFF.

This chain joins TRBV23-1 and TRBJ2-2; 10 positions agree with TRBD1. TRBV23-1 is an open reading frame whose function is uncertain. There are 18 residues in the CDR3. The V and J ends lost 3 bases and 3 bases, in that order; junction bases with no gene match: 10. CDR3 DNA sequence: TGCGCCAGCAGTCAGTACCCCACCGGGACAGGGGACACCGGGGAGCTGTTTTTT. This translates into CASSQYPTGTGDTGELFF.

In DNA, the CDR3 is TGTGCCAGCAAGGGGGTAGGGGATAATGAGCAGTTCTTC. It specifies CASKGVGDNEQFF. The chain uses TRBV12-3 or TRBV12-4 and TRBJ2-1, with a tentative D call TRBD1 (6 bases). The CDR3 is made up of 13 amino acids. Trimming took off 7 bases at V and 7 bases at J, with 14 bases between the two ends.

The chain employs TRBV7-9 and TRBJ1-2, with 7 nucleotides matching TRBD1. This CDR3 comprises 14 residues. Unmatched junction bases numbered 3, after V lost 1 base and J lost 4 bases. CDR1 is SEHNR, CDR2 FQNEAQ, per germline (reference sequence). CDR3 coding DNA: TGTGCCAGCAGCTTAGGAGACAGGGCCTATGGCTACACCTTC. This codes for CASSLGDRAYGYTF.

In DNA form, the CDR3 reads TGTGCCTGGAGTCGGACAGGGGGGGAGACCCAGTACTTC. Translated, it gives CAWSRTGGETQYF. The chain is built from TRBV30 and TRBJ2-5, with 10 bases that match TRBD1. This CDR3 spans 13 amino acids. J gave up 5 bases and V 2 bases, and 2 bases lay outside the gene matches. Germline-derived CDR1 and CDR2 are GTSNPN and SVGIG (reference sequence). The full variable domain, in which reference TRBV30 and TRBJ2-5 provide the parts outside the CDR3, is SQTIHQWPATLVQPVGSPLSLECTVEGTSNPNLYWYRQAAGRGLQLLFYSVGIGQISSEVPQNLSASRPQDRQFILSSKKLLLSDSGFYLCAWSRTGGETQYFGPGTRLLVL.

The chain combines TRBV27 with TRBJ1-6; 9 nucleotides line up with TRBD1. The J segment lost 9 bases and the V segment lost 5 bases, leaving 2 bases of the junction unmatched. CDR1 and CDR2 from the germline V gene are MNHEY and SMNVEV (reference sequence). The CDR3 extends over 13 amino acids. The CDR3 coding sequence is TGTGCCAGCAGTAGGGGACAGGGTTCACCCCTCCACTTT. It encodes CASSRGQGSPLHF.